The 8 T cell receptor beta chains listed next were all sequenced from one sample in a study of blood T cell dynamics during melanoma immunotherapy. Data came from immunoSEQ multiplex PCR; TCRdb stores just in-frame clones and leaves some out. The sample records about 11,000 clones, about four fifths being singletons. The time point denotes: week 3, after first cycle of checkpoint inhibitor. This specimen consisted of blood, obtained from a patient treated with checkpoint blockade. Receptors originate from a human donor with melanoma.

About this clone: Relative to the germline gene, one junction end is altered; a read error may explain this. The gene calls are TRBV18 and TRBJ2-1; D is unclear. The CDR3 is made up of 13 amino acids. CDR1 KGHSH and CDR2 LQKENI come from the germline V gene. The CDR3 DNA sequence: TGTGCCAGCGCACCTTACTCCTATAATGAGCAGTTCTTC. It is translated as CASAPYSYNEQFF.

The chain couples TRBV6-5 to TRBJ1-1; perhaps TRBD1 as D (6 bases). Germline CDR1 MNHEY, CDR2 SVGAGI. The CDR3 covers 13 residues. V lost 2 bases to trimming and J lost 7 bases, with 11 bases between them. This CDR3 reads CASSYKGGSEAFF. The CDR3 DNA follows: TGTGCCAGCAGTTACAAGGGGGGCAGTGAAGCTTTCTTT.

The chain employs TRBV2 and TRBJ2-7; 11 bases fit TRBD1. V lost 7 bases, J lost 4 bases, and 9 bases stayed unmatched. The CDR3 is 15 amino acids. Germline V gene data show CDR1 as SNHLY and CDR2 as FYNNEI. The CDR3 reads CASTPDRGRFYEQYV. CDR3 coding DNA: TGTGCCAGCACCCCGGACAGGGGGCGATTTTACGAGCAGTACGTC.

This chain uses TRBV7-9 with TRBJ1-2; D possibly corresponds to TRBD1 (6 bases). The germline V gene has CDR1 SEHNR and CDR2 FQNEAQ (reference sequence). The CDR3 spans 14 residues. Trimming stripped 2 bases from V and 5 bases from J, with 12 bases between. The CDR3 region is CASSLPGAWYGYTF. Here the CDR3 DNA reads TGTGCCAGCAGCTTACCGGGGGCCTGGTATGGCTACACCTTC.

The V gene is TRBV7-2, the J gene TRBJ2-3; 11 bases agree with TRBD2. Trimming cost V 6 bases and J 3 bases; bases outside gene matches: 8. The CDR3 is 16 amino acids. Germline CDR1 and CDR2: SGHTA and FQGNSA. The CDR3 sequence is CASRSNLAGGTDTQYF. CDR3 sequence (DNA): TGTGCCAGCAGGTCCAACCTAGCGGGAGGTACAGATACGCAGTATTTT.

The CDR3 loop is CASSAGLAGVETQYF. CDR3 bases: TGTGCCAGCAGCGCCGGACTAGCGGGGGTGGAGACCCAGTACTTC. The chain couples TRBV7-6 to TRBJ2-5; 13 bases align to TRBD2. J was trimmed by 5 bases and V by 5 bases; bases with no gene match: 5. The CDR3 has 15 amino acids. Germline V lookup: CDR1 SGHVS, CDR2 FNYEAQ.

This chain connects TRBV6-1 to TRBJ2-7, with TRBD1 matching 8 bases. This CDR3 has 16 amino acids. V shed 2 bases and J 0 bases; nucleotides not matched to a gene: 6. Germline V gene sequence: CDR1 MNHNS, CDR2 SASEGT. The CDR3 bases are TGTGCCAGCAGTGAAAGGGGACAGGTGAGCTCCTACGAGCAGTACGTC. It yields the protein CASSERGQVSSYEQYV.

The V and J genes are TRBV9 and TRBJ2-3, with 9 bases aligning to TRBD1. With 3 bases clipped from V and 3 bases from J, the junction kept 8 bases outside the gene matches. CDR1 and CDR2 (germline): SGDLS, YYNGEE. CDR3 size: 16 residues. The CDR3 region has the DNA TGTGCCAGCAGCGCCCCAACAGGGGGCATGACAGATACGCAGTATTTT. As protein: CASSAPTGGMTDTQYF.